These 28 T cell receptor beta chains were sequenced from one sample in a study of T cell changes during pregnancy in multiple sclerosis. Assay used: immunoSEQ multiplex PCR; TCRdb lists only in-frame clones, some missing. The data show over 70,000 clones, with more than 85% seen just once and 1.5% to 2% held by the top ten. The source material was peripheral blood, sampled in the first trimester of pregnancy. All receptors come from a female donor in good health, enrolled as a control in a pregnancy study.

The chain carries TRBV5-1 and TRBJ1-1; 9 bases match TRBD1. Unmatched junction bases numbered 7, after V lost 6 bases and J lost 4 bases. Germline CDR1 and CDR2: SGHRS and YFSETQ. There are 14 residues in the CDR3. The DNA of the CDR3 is TGCGCCAGCACCCCCGGGACAGGGTCCACTGAAGCTTTCTTT. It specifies CASTPGTGSTEAFF.

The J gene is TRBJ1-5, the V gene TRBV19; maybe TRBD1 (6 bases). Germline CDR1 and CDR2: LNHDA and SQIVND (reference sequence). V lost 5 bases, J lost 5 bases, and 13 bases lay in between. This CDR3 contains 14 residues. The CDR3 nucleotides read TGTGCCAGTAGTCCACAGGGAAGAGATCAGCCCCAGCATTTT. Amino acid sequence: CASSPQGRDQPQHF. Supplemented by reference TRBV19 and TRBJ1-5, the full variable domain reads DGGITQSPKYLFRKEGQNVTLSCEQNLNHDAMYWYRQDPGQGLRLIYYSQIVNDFQKGDIAEGYSVSREKKESFPLTVTSAQKNPTAFYLCASSPQGRDQPQHFGDGTRLSIL.

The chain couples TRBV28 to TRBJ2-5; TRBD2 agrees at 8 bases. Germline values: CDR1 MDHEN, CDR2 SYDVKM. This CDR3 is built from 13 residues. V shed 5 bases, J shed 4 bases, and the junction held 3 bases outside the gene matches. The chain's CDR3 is CASSAAGGETQYF. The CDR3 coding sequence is TGTGCCAGCAGTGCCGCGGGGGGAGAGACCCAGTACTTC.

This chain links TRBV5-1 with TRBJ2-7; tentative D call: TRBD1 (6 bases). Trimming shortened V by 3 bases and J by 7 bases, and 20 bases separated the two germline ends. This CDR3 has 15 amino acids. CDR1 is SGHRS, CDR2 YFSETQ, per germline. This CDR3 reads CASSSSGTTPLEQYF. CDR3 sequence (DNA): TGCGCCAGCAGCTCCTCCGGGACAACCCCCTTGGAGCAGTACTTC.

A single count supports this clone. The CDR3 reads CASSPWGDFDTEAFF. The CDR3 nucleotides are TGTGCCAGCAGCCCTTGGGGGGACTTTGACACTGAAGCTTTCTTT. V is TRBV7-9 and J is TRBJ1-1, with TRBD1 as a possible D gene (5 bases). The germline CDR1 and CDR2 sequences are SEHNR and FQNEAQ (reference sequence). This CDR3 region has 15 residues. V gave up 5 bases and J gave up 3 bases, with 16 bases separating them.

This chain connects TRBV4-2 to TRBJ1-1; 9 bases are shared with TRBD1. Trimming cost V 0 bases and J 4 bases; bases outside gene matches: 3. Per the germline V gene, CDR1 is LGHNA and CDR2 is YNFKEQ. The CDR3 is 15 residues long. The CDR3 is CASSQEGTGLTEAFF. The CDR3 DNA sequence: TGTGCCAGCAGCCAAGAGGGGACAGGGCTCACTGAAGCTTTCTTT.

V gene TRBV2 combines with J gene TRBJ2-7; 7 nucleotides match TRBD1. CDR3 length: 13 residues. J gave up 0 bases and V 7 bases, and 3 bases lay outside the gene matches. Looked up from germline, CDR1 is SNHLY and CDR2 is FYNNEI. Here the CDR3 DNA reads TGTGCCAGCACAACAGGGGACTCCTACGAGCAGTACTTC. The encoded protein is CASTTGDSYEQYF. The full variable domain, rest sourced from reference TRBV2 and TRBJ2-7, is EPEVTQTPSHQVTQMGQEVILRCVPISNHLYFYWYRQILGQKVEFLVSFYNNEISEKSEIFDDQFSVERPDGSNFTLKIRSTKLEDSAMYFCASTTGDSYEQYFGPGTRLTVT.

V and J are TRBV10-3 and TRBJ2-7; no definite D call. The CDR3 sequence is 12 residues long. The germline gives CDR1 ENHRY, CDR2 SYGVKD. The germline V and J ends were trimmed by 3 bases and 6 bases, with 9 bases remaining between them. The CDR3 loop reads CAISDGAGEQYF. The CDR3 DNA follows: TGTGCCATCAGTGATGGAGCCGGCGAGCAGTACTTC.

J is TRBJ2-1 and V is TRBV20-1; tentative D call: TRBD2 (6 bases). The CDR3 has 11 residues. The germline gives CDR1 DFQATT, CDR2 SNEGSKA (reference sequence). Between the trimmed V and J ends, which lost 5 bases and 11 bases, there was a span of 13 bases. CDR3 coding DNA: TGCAGTGCTCTTTGGCGGGATCAGCAGTTCTTC. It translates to CSALWRDQQFF.

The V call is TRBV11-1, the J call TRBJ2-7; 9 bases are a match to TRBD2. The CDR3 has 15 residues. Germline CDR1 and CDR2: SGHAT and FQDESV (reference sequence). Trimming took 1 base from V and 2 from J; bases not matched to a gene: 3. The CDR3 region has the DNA TGTGCCAGCAGCTTAGGGGCTAGCGGGGCCTACGAGCAGTACTTC. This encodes CASSLGASGAYEQYF.

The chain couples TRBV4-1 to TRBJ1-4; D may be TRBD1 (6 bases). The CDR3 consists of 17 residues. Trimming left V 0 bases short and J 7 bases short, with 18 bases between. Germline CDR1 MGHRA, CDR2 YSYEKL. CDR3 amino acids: CASSQDGGGLSFEKLFF. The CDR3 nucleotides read TGCGCCAGCAGCCAAGATGGGGGCGGGCTGAGCTTTGAAAAACTGTTTTTT.

In DNA form, the CDR3 reads TGTGCCAGCAGTTTTGGGCTAGGACGGAGGGAGACCCAGTACTTC. Amino acids: CASSFGLGRRETQYF. The rearrangement links TRBV28 to TRBJ2-5; the D gene is possibly TRBD2 (5 bases). This CDR3 has 15 amino acids. The germline V gene has CDR1 MDHEN and CDR2 SYDVKM. V lost 3 bases, J lost 5 bases, and 16 bases lay in between.

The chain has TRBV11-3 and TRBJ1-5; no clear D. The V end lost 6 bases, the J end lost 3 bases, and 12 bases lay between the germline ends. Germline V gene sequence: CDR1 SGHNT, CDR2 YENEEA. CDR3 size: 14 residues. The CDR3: CASRLENPNQPQHF. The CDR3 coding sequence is TGTGCCAGCAGGTTGGAGAACCCCAATCAGCCCCAGCATTTT.

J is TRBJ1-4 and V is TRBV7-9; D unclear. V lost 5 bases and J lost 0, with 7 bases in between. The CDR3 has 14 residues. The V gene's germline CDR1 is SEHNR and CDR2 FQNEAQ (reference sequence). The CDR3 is CASSLAATNEKLFF. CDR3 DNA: TGTGCCAGCAGCCTGGCAGCAACTAATGAAAAACTGTTTTTT.

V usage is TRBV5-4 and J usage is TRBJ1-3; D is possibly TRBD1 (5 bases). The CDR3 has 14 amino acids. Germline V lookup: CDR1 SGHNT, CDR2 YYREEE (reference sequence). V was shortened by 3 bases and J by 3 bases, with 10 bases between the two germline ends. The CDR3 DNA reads TGTGCCAGCAGCTCCGACAGCGTTGGAAACACCATATATTTT. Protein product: CASSSDSVGNTIYF.

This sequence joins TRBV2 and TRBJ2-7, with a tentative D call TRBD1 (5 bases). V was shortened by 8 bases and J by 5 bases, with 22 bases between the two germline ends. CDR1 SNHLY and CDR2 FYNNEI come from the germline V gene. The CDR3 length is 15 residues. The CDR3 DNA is TGTGCCAGCCTAATGGGCGACAGCAGAAGGGACGAGCAGTACTTC. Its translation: CASLMGDSRRDEQYF.

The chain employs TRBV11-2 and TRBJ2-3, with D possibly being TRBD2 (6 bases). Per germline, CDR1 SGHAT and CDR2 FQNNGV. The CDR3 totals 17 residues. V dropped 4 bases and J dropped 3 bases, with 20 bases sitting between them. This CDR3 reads CASSSKWLEGLTDTQYF. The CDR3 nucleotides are TGTGCCAGCAGCTCCAAATGGTTGGAGGGCCTGACAGATACGCAGTATTTT.

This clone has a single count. DNA for the CDR3: TGCACCAGCAGCCGAGTTCGGACAGGGGAGACTAATTCACCCCTCCACTTT. This encodes CTSSRVRTGETNSPLHF. This chain links TRBV1 with TRBJ1-6; TRBD1 was called by the table and not checked on the DNA. TRBV1 has pseudogene status. The CDR3 contains 17 residues.

The CDR3 DNA reads TGTGCCAGCAGCTTGGAGGCGCGGGAGGGCCTCACAGATACGCAGTATTTT. Translation gives CASSLEAREGLTDTQYF. The V gene is TRBV5-4, the J gene TRBJ2-3; TRBD2 agrees at 9 bases. Germline V lookup: CDR1 SGHNT, CDR2 YYREEE (reference sequence). The CDR3 runs 17 residues. J lost 2 bases, V lost 0 bases, and 7 bases had no gene match.

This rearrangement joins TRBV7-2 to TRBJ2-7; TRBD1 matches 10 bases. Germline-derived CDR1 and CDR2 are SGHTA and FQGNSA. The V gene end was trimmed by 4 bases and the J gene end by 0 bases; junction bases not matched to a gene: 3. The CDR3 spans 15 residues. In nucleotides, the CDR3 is TGTGCCAGCAGCTGGGGACAGGGGAACTCCTACGAGCAGTACTTC. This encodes CASSWGQGNSYEQYF.

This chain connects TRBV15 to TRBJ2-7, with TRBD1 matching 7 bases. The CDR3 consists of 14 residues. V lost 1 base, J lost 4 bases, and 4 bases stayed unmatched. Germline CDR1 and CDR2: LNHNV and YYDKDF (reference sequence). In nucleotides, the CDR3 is TGTGCCACCAGCAGAGGACAGGGAGTTTACGAGCAGTACTTC. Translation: CATSRGQGVYEQYF.

The CDR3 bases are TGTGCCAGCAGCTTATGGGGCCTCACTGAAGCTTTCTTT. Its translation: CASSLWGLTEAFF. The chain combines TRBV7-9 with TRBJ1-1, with D possibly matching TRBD1 (5 bases). The CDR3 runs to 13 residues. Germline V gene sequence: CDR1 SEHNR, CDR2 FQNEAQ (reference sequence). V was pared by 2 bases and J by 4 bases, with 8 bases between.

CDR3 residues: CASTATGTGNGYTF. CDR3 DNA: TGTGCCAGCACAGCGACCGGGACAGGAAATGGCTACACCTTC. The chain links TRBV27 to TRBJ1-2; 8 bases line up with TRBD1. The CDR3 has 14 residues. Losses at the gene ends were 7 bases for V and 6 bases for J; bases not matched to a gene: 10. Germline values: CDR1 MNHEY, CDR2 SMNVEV (reference sequence).

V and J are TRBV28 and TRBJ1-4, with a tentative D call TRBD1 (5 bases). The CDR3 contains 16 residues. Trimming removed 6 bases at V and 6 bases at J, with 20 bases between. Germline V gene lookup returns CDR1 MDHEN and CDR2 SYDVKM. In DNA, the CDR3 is TGTGCCAGCAGCTCGACCTGGGGCAGGCTTGATGAAAAACTGTTTTTT. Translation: CASSSTWGRLDEKLFF. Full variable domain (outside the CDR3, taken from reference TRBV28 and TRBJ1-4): DVKVTQSSRYLVKRTGEKVFLECVQDMDHENMFWYRQDPGLGLRLIYFSYDVKMKEKGDIPEGYSVSREKKERFSLILESASTNQTSMYLCASSSTWGRLDEKLFFGSGTQLSVL.

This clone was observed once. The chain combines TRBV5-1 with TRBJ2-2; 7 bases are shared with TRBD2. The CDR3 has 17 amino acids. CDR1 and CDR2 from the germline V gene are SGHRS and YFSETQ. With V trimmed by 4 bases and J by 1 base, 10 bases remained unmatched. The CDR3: CASSLTPTSVNTGELFF. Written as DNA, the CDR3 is TGCGCCAGCAGCCTGACACCAACTAGCGTGAACACCGGGGAGCTGTTTTTT.

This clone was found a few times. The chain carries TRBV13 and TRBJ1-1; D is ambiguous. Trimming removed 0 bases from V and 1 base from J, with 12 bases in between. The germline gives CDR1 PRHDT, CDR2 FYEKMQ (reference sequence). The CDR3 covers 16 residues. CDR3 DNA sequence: TGTGCCAGCAGCTTAGGCCTTCACAGATCGAACACTGAAGCTTTCTTT. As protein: CASSLGLHRSNTEAFF. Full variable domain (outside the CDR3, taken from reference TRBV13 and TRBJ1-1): AAGVIQSPRHLIKEKRETATLKCYPIPRHDTVYWYQQGPGQDPQFLISFYEKMQSDKGSIPDRFSAQQFSDYHSELNMSSLELGDSALYFCASSLGLHRSNTEAFFGQGTRLTVV.

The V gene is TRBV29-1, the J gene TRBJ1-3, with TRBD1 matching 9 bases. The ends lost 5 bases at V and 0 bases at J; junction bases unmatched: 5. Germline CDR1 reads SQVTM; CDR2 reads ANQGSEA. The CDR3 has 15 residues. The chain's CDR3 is CSVRGTGRSGNTIYF. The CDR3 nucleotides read TGCAGCGTTCGAGGGACAGGGCGCTCTGGAAACACCATATATTTT.

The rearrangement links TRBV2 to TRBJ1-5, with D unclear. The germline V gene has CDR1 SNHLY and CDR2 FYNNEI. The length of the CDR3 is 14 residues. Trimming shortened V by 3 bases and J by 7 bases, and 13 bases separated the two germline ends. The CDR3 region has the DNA TGTGCCAGCAGTGAGAGGACTGTCGGGCAGCCCCAGCATTTT. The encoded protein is CASSERTVGQPQHF.